These 11 T cell receptor beta chains originate from one sample sequenced in a study of blood T cell repertoires in COVID-19. Profiling relied on immunoSEQ multiplex PCR, and the TCRdb table lists in-frame clones only, not all of them. The sample lists 40,000 to 55,000 clones, about 90% occurring once. Source material: peripheral blood. The receptors stem from a man between 65 and 85 years old with active COVID-19.

The chain combines TRBV5-4 with TRBJ1-6, with TRBD1 identical over 7 bases. There are 14 residues in the CDR3. Germline CDR1 and CDR2: SGHNT and YYREEE (reference sequence). V dropped 4 bases and J dropped 10; count of bases not matched to a gene: 8. CDR3 in amino acids: CASSIDRVSSPLHF. The DNA for the CDR3 is TGTGCCAGCAGCATCGACAGGGTTAGCTCACCCCTCCACTTT.

The CDR3 DNA reads as TGTGCCAGCAGCCTACCCGAGACAGGGGGCGACCCGGACGTAGCAGATACGCAGTATTTT. Translated: CASSLPETGGDPDVADTQYF. The chain couples TRBV5-4 to TRBJ2-3, with TRBD1 matching over 10 bases. The CDR3 has 20 amino acids. Germline CDR1 is SGHNT and CDR2 is YYREEE (reference sequence). Losses at the gene ends were 4 bases for V and 4 bases for J; bases not matched to a gene: 21.

The gene calls are TRBV27 and TRBJ1-1; the D is unclear. CDR3 length equals 16 residues. V was cut by 5 bases and J by 4 bases, with 20 bases left in between. Germline V gives CDR1 MNHEY, CDR2 SMNVEV (reference sequence). Here the CDR3 DNA reads TGTGCCAGCAGTCTAGTTTCGGGGTTTGGCAGCACTGAAGCTTTCTTT. The encoded protein is CASSLVSGFGSTEAFF.

The chain employs TRBV24-1 and TRBJ2-2; a possible D gene is TRBD2 (5 bases). Germline V gene sequence: CDR1 KGHDR, CDR2 SFDVKD. The CDR3 spans 16 residues. With 9 bases removed from V and 5 bases from J, the gap between germline ends came to 21 bases. CDR3 loop: CATGTITAWRTGELFF. The DNA of the CDR3 is TGTGCCACCGGTACAATTACGGCGTGGAGGACCGGGGAGCTGTTTTTT.

The CDR3 DNA reads as TGTGCCAGCAGTTCGGCCTGGACTGCGCCCCCCGATGAGCAGTTCTTC. This codes for CASSSAWTAPPDEQFF. The rearrangement uses TRBV28 and TRBJ2-1, with D possibly matching TRBD2 (5 bases). This CDR3 is built from 16 residues. CDR1 and CDR2 (germline): MDHEN, SYDVKM. The V end lost 4 bases, the J end lost 8 bases, and 21 bases lay between the germline ends.

The V call is TRBV5-4, the J call TRBJ1-4, with TRBD1 identical over 8 bases. With 6 bases clipped from V and 4 bases from J, the junction kept 2 bases outside the gene matches. CDR3 length: 13 amino acids. Germline CDR1 reads SGHNT; CDR2 reads YYREEE (reference sequence). The CDR3 nucleotides are TGTGCCAGCAAAGACAGGGGTAATGAAAAACTGTTTTTT. Its protein product is CASKDRGNEKLFF.

V usage is TRBV5-1 and J usage is TRBJ1-2, with 7 bases fitting TRBD1. CDR3 length: 13 residues. Per germline, CDR1 SGHRS and CDR2 YFSETQ. The V gene end was trimmed by 4 bases and the J gene end by 4 bases; junction bases not matched to a gene: 4. The CDR3, as DNA: TGCGCCAGCAGCGGGGGACAGTCCTATGGCTACACCTTC. Its protein product is CASSGGQSYGYTF.

The J gene is TRBJ2-1, the V gene TRBV12-5; TRBD1 agrees at 9 bases. V dropped 5 bases and J dropped 6; count of bases not matched to a gene: 2. The germline CDR1 and CDR2 sequences are LGHNT and FRNRAP. The CDR3 runs to 13 residues. CDR3 DNA sequence: TGTGCTAGTGGTCGGGGACAGGGCAATGAGCAGTTCTTC. Translating it yields CASGRGQGNEQFF.

J is TRBJ1-6 and V is TRBV6-6, with D uncertain. V lost 5 bases and J 3 bases, leaving 17 bases between the germline ends. Germline V gene lookup returns CDR1 MNHNY and CDR2 SVGAGI (reference sequence). This CDR3 is 17 amino acids long. The CDR3 DNA reads as TGTGCCAGCAGTCCCTCTTTGGGCGAGAACTATAATTCACCCCTCCACTTT. It codes for CASSPSLGENYNSPLHF.

This clone has just one count. This chain links TRBV5-1 with TRBJ1-6; 8 bases map to TRBD1. Germline trimming cut 0 bases from V and 0 bases from J; bases unmatched to any gene: 2. The CDR3 contains 17 residues. Germline CDR1 and CDR2: SGHRS and YFSETQ. CDR3 bases: TGCGCCAGCAGCTTGGTGACAGGGGTCTCCTATAATTCACCCCTCCACTTT. The encoded protein is CASSLVTGVSYNSPLHF.

This chain joins TRBV21-1 and TRBJ1-5. TRBV21-1 is a known pseudogene. The CDR3 totals 15 residues. The CDR3 nucleotides read TGTGCCAGCAGCAAGAGAGAATATAGCAATCAGCCCCAGCATTTT. It yields the protein CASSKREYSNQPQHF.